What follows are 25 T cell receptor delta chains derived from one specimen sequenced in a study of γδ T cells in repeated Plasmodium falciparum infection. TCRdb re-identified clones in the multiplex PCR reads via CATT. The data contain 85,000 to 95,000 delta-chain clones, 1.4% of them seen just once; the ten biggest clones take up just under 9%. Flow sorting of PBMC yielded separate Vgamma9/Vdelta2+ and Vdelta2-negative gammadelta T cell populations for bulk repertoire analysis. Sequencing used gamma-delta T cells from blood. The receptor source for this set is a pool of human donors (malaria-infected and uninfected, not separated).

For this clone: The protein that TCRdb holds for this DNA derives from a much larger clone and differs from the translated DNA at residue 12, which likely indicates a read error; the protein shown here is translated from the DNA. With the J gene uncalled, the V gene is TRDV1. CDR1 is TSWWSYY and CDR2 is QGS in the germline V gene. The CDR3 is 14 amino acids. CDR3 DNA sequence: TGTGCTCTTGGGTTTCTCCACGTTCGGTATAAACCCATCTTT. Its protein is CALGFLHVRYKPIF.

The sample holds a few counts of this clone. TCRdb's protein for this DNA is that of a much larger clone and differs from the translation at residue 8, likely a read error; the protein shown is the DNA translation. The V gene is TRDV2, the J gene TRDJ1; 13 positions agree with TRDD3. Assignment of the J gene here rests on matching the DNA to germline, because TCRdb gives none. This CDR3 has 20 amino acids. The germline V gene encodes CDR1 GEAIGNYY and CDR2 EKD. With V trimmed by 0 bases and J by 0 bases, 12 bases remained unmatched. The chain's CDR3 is CACDTESHWGIRQYTDKLIF. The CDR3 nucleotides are TGTGCCTGTGACACCGAGTCGCACTGGGGGATACGACAGTACACCGATAAACTCATCTTT.

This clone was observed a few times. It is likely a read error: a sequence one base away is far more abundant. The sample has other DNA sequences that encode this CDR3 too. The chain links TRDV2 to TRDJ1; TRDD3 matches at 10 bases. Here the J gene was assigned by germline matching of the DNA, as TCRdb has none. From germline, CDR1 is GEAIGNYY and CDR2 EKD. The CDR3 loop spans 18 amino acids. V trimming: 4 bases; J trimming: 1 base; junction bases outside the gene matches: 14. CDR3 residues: CACDTSSRGIRRTDKLIF. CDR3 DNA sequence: TGTGCCTGTGATACATCTAGCCGGGGGATACGCCGCACCGATAAACTCATCTTT.

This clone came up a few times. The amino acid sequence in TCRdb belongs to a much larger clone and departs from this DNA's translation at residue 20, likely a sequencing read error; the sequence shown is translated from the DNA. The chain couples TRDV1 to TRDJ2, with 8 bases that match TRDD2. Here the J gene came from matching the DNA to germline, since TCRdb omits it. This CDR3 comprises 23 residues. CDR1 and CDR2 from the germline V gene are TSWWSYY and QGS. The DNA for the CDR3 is TGTGCTCTTGGGGAACTTGGAACTTCCTACGGGGGGGTACTAAAAGTACCGACAGCACGACTCTTCTTT. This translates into CALGELGTSYGGVLKVPTARLFF.

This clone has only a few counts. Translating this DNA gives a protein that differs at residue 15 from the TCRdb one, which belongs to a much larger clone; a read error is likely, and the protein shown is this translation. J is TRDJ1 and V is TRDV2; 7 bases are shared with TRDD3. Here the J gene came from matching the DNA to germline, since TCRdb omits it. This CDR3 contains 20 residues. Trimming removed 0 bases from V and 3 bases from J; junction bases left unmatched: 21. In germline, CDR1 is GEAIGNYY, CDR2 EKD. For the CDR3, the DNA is TGTGCCTGTGACACCGTCGGGTATGGTGGGGGAACGCCCCTCGCCGATAAACTCATCTTT. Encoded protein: CACDTVGYGGGTPLADKLIF.

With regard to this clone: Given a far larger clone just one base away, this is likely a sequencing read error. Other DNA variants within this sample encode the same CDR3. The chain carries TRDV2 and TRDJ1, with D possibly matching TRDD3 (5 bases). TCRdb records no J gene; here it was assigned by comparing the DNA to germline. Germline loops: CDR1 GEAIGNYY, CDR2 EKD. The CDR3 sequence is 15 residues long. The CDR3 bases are TGTGCTTGTGACACGGACGCGGGGGCCCGCGATAAACTCATCTTT. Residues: CACDTDAGARDKLIF.

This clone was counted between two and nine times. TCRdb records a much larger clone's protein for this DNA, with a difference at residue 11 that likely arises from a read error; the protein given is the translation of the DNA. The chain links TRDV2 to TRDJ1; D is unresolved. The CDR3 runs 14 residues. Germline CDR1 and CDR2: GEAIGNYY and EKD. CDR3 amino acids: CACDSVGYSDRLIF. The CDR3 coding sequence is TGTGCCTGTGACAGTGTGGGTTACTCCGATAGACTCATCTTT.

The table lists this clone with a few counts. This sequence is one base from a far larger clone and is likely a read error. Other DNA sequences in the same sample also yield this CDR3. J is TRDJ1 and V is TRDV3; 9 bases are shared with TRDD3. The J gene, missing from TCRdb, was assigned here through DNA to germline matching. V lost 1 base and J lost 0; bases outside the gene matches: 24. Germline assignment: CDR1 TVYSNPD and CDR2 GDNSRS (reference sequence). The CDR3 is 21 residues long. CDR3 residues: CAFKSAAATGGYRGYTDKLIF. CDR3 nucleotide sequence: TGTGCCTTTAAATCGGCGGCGGCGACCGGGGGATACAGGGGGTACACCGATAAACTCATCTTT.

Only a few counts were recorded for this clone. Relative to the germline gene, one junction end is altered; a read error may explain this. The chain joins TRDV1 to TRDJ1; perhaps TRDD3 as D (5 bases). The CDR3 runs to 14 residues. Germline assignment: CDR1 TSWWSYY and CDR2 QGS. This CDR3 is CALGAPTNADKLIF. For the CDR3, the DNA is TGTGCCCTTGGGGCACCCACAAACGCCGATAAACTCATCTTT.

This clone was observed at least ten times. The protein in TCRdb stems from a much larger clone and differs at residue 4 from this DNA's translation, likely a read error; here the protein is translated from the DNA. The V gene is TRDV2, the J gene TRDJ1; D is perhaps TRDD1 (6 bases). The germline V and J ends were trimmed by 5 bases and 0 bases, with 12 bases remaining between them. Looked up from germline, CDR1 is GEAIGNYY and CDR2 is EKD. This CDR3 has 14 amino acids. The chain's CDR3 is CACGGIVNTDKLIF. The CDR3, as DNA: TGTGCCTGTGGCGGAATAGTTAACACCGATAAACTCATCTTT.

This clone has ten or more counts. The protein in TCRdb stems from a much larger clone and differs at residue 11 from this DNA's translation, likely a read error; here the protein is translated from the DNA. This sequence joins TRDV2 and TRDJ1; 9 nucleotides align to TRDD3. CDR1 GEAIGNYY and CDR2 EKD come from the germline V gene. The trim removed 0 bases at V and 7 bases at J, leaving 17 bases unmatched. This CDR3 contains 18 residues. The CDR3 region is CACDTLYTGGPYFGKLIF. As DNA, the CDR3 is TGTGCCTGTGACACCCTGTACACTGGGGGACCTTACTTCGGTAAACTCATCTTT.

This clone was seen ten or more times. The CDR3 reads CALGVTGGYWKLIF. DNA for the CDR3: TGTGCTCTTGGGGTAACTGGGGGATACTGGAAACTCATCTTT. The chain recombines TRDV1 with TRDJ1; 12 nucleotides line up with TRDD3. The CDR3 consists of 14 residues. CDR1 and CDR2 from the germline V gene are TSWWSYY and QGS. Unmatched junction bases numbered 5, after V lost 4 bases and J lost 8 bases.

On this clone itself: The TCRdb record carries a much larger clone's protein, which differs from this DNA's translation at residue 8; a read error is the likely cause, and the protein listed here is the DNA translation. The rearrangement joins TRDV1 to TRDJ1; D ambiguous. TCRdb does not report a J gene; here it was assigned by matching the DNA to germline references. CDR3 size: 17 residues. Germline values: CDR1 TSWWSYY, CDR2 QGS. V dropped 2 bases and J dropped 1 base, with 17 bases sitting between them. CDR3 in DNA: TGTGCTCTTGGGGAAGAACTGAGGCTTAGGGCCACCGATAAACTCATCTTT. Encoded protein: CALGEELRLRATDKLIF.

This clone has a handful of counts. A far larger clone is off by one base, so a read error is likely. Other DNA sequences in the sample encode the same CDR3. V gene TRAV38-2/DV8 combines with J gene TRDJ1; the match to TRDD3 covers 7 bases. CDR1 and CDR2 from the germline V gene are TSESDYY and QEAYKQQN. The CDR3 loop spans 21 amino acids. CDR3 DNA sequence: TGTGCTTATAGGAGTGACGGCCTTTTCCCTGACTGGGGCCCGTACACCGATAAGCTCATCTTT. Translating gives CAYRSDGLFPDWGPYTDKLIF.

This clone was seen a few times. The CDR3 DNA reads as TGTGCCTGTGACACCGTAAGTCCTACTGGGGATACTCTCGCCGATAAACTCATCTTT. Translating gives CACDTVSPTGDTLADKLIF. The V call is TRDV2, the J call TRDJ1; 8 positions match TRDD3. The CDR3 is made up of 19 amino acids. Germline CDR1 is GEAIGNYY and CDR2 is EKD. After removal of 0 bases from V and 3 bases from J, the junction contained 17 bases not matched to a gene.

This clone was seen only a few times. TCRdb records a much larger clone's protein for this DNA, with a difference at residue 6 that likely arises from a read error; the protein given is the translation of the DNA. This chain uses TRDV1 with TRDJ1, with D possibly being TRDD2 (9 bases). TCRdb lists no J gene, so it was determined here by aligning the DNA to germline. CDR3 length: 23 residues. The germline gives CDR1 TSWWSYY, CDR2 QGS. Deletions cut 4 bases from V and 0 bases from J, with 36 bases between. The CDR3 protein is CALGATEGLPTGGSRAYTDKLIF. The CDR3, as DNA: TGTGCTCTTGGGGCTACCGAAGGCCTTCCTACTGGGGGTTCCCGCGCGTACACCGATAAACTCATCTTT.

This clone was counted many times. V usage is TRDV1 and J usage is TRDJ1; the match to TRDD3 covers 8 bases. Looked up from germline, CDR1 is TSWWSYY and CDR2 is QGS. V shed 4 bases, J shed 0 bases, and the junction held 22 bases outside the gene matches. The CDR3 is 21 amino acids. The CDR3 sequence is CALGVPNWGVPSVGYTDKLIF. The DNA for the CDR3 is TGTGCTCTTGGGGTCCCTAACTGGGGGGTACCCTCCGTCGGGTACACCGATAAACTCATCTTT.

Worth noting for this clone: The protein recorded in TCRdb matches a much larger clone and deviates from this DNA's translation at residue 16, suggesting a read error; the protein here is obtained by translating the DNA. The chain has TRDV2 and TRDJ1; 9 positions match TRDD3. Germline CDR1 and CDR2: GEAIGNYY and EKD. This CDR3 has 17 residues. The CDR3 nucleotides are TGTGCCTGTGACATCCTTCATCGACTGGGGGACACCGATAAACTCACCTTT. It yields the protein CACDILHRLGDTDKLTF.

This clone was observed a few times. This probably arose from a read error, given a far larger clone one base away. CDR3 loop: CALGEPLPLNDWGARKLIF. In DNA form, the CDR3 reads TGTGCTCTTGGGGAACCCCTTCCTCTTAACGACTGGGGGGCAAGAAAACTCATCTTC. The V segment is TRDV1, and no J call was made; TRDD3 is taken as the D call from the table, unchecked against the DNA. CDR3 length: 19 amino acids. Germline CDR1 TSWWSYY, CDR2 QGS.

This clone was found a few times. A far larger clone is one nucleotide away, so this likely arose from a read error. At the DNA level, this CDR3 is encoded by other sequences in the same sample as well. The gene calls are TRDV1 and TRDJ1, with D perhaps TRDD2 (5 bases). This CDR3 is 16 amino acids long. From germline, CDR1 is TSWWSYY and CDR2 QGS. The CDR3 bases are TGTGCTCTTGGAGAGCCTTTTCCTCCTTACACTGATAAACTCATCTTT. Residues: CALGEPFPPYTDKLIF.

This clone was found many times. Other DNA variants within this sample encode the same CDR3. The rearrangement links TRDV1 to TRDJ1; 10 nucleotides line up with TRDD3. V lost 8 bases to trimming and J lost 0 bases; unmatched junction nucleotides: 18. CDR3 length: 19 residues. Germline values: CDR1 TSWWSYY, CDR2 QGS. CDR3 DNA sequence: TGTGCTCTTTCGGCTCTTACTGGGGGATTCACGCCGTACACCGATAAACTCATCTTT. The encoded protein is CALSALTGGFTPYTDKLIF.

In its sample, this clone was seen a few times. CDR3 amino acids: CALGKAGPSYLLGDTRFTDKLIF. The CDR3 region has the DNA TGTGCTCTTGGGAAAGCGGGACCTTCCTACTTACTGGGGGATACGCGTTTCACCGATAAACTCATCTTT. J is TRDJ1 and V is TRDV1, with 13 bases lining up with TRDD3. Matching the DNA to germline supplied the J gene, which TCRdb does not give. The junction had 25 bases not matched to a gene; V was cut back by 5 bases and J by 1 base. Germline-derived CDR1 and CDR2 are TSWWSYY and QGS. The CDR3 has 23 residues.

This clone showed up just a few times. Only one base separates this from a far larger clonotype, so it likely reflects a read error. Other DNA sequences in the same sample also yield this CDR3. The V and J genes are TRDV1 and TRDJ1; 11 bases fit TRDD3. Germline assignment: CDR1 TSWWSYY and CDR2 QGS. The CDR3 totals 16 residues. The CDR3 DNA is TGTGCTCTTGGGGAACTCTCCTTCTGGGGGATACAAAAACTTATCTTT. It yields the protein CALGELSFWGIQKLIF.

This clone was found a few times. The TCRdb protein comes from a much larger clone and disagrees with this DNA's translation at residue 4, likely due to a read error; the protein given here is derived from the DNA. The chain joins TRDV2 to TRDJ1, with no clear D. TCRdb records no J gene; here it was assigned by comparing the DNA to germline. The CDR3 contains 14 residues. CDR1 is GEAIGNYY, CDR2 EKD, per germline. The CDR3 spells CACGTVSGNDKLIF. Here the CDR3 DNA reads TGTGCCTGTGGCACCGTTTCTGGAAACGATAAACTCATCTTT.

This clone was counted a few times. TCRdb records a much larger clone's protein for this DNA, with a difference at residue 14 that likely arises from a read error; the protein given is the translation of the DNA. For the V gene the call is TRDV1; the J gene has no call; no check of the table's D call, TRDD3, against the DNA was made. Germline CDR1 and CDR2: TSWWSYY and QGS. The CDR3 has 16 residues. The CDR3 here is CALGDPYGGTLDKPIF. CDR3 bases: TGTGCTCTTGGGGATCCCTACGGGGGGACACTCGATAAACCCATCTTT.